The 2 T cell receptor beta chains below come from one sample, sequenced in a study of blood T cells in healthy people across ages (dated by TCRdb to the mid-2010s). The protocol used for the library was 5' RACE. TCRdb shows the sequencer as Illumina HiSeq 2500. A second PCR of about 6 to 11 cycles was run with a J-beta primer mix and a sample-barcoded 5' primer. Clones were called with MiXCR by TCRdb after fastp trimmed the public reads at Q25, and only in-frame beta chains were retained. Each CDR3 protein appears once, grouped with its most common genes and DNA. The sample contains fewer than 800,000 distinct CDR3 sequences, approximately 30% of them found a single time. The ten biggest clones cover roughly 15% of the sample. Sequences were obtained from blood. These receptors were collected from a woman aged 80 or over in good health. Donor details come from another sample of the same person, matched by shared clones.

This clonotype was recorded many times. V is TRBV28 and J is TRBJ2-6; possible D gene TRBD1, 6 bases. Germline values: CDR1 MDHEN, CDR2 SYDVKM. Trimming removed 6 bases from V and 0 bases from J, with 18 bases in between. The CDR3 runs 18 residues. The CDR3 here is CASSGRGLGPSGANVLTF. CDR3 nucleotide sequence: TGTGCCAGCAGCGGCAGGGGCCTTGGTCCCTCTGGGGCCAACGTCCTGACTTTC. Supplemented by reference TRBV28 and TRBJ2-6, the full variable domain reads DVKVTQSSRYLVKRTGEKVFLECVQDMDHENMFWYRQDPGLGLRLIYFSYDVKMKEKGDIPEGYSVSREKKERFSLILESASTNQTSMYLCASSGRGLGPSGANVLTFGAGSRLTVL.

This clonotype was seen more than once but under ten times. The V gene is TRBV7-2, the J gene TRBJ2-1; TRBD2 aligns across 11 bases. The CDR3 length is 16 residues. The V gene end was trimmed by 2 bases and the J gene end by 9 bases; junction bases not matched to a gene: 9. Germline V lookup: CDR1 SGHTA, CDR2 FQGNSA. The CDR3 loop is CASSLTTSGGPVEQFF. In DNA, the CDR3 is TGTGCCAGCAGCTTAACTACTAGCGGGGGACCCGTTGAGCAGTTCTTC.